A selection of T cell receptor beta chains follows, all from one sample in a study of blood T cell repertoires in COVID-19. Only in-frame clones appear in the TCRdb table, and some are missing; sequencing was by immunoSEQ multiplex PCR. Of 200,000 to 300,000 clones listed, approximately 88% were seen once; the top ten hold more than 0.95%. Sequences were obtained from PBMCs or T cells enriched from blood (not recorded which). The source is a woman aged 40-49 years with acute COVID-19. Each CDR3 is given with its conserved first and last residue. A D gene is named only where the DNA matches it firmly. Rows give clone size only sometimes, using once, few, many, or a class for an expanded clone.

abundance: .; j_gene: TRBJ1-1; v_gene: TRBV29-1; d_gene: .; CDR3nt: TGCAGCGGGGGTGGCCCTGACACTGAAGCTTTCTTT; CDR3aa: CSGGGPDTEAFF
abundance: .; j_gene: TRBJ2-3; v_gene: TRBV11-3; d_gene: TRBD2; CDR3nt: TGTGCCAGCAGCAGTCGGGGGGTGGATACGCAGTATTTT; CDR3aa: CASSSRGVDTQYF
abundance: .; j_gene: TRBJ2-7; v_gene: TRBV10-1; d_gene: TRBD2; CDR3nt: TGCGCCAGCAAGAGTAGCGGGAAAAACGAGCAGTACTTC; CDR3aa: CASKSSGKNEQYF
abundance: few; j_gene: TRBJ1-1; v_gene: TRBV7-2; d_gene: TRBD1; CDR3nt: TGTGCCAGCAGCCCCGGACAGGGTATTGGCACTGAAGCTTTCTTT; CDR3aa: CASSPGQGIGTEAFF
abundance: once; j_gene: TRBJ1-2; v_gene: TRBV27; d_gene: .; CDR3nt: TGTGCCAGCAGTCTTCACAGGTCCACGTCCTATGGCTACACCTTC; CDR3aa: CASSLHRSTSYGYTF
abundance: .; j_gene: TRBJ2-3; v_gene: TRBV28; d_gene: TRBD2; CDR3nt: TGTGCCAGCACGCGGGGGACAGATACGCAGTATTTT; CDR3aa: CASTRGTDTQYF
abundance: .; j_gene: TRBJ1-1; v_gene: TRBV27; d_gene: TRBD1; CDR3nt: TGTGCCAGCAGTTTATCGGGGACAGGGGGCACTGAAGCTTTCTTT; CDR3aa: CASSLSGTGGTEAFF
abundance: .; j_gene: TRBJ1-5; v_gene: TRBV28; d_gene: .; CDR3nt: TGTGCCAGCAGTTCATGGGCAGGGAGGAGGGCCAATCAGCCCCAGCATTTT; CDR3aa: CASSSWAGRRANQPQHF
abundance: .; j_gene: TRBJ1-1; v_gene: TRBV18; d_gene: .; CDR3nt: TGTGCCAGCTCACCACGAGGGAGGGCGAACACTGAAGCTTTCTTT; CDR3aa: CASSPRGRANTEAFF
abundance: .; j_gene: TRBJ2-4; v_gene: TRBV11-3; d_gene: TRBD1; CDR3nt: TGTGCCAGCAGCCCAAAGGCAGGGACAGGGGAGGACATTCAGTACTTC; CDR3aa: CASSPKAGTGEDIQYF
abundance: .; j_gene: TRBJ1-6; v_gene: TRBV9; d_gene: TRBD1; CDR3nt: TGTGCCAGCAGCGCGGGGGACAGAGCGAATTCACCCCTCCACTTT; CDR3aa: CASSAGDRANSPLHF
abundance: .; j_gene: TRBJ1-1; v_gene: TRBV4-3; d_gene: TRBD1; CDR3nt: TGCGCCAGCAGCCGGGACAGATTAAAAACTAACACTGAAGCTTTCTTT; CDR3aa: CASSRDRLKTNTEAFF
abundance: once; j_gene: TRBJ2-3; v_gene: TRBV7-9; d_gene: TRBD2; CDR3nt: TGTGCCAGCAGCGGACTCGGCGGGGGGTCCTCTTTTAGCACAGATACGCAGTATTTT; CDR3aa: CASSGLGGGSSFSTDTQYF
abundance: .; j_gene: TRBJ1-2; v_gene: TRBV19; d_gene: .; CDR3nt: TGTGCCAGTCGATTGGCAGGGAGGAACTATGGCTACACCTTC; CDR3aa: CASRLAGRNYGYTF
abundance: .; j_gene: TRBJ2-5; v_gene: TRBV29-1; d_gene: .; CDR3nt: TGCAGCGTTGTGCCCAGCGGTATCCGCCAGTACCAAGAGACCCAGTACTTC; CDR3aa: CSVVPSGIRQYQETQYF
abundance: .; j_gene: TRBJ2-4; v_gene: TRBV10-3; d_gene: .; CDR3nt: TGTGCCATCAGTGGACAGCGGGCTAAAAACATTCAGTACTTC; CDR3aa: CAISGQRAKNIQYF
abundance: .; j_gene: TRBJ1-2; v_gene: TRBV12-5; d_gene: TRBD1; CDR3nt: TGTGCTAGTGGTTTGGTACTAGGGACAGGGGGATTGAGTGGCTACACCTTC; CDR3aa: CASGLVLGTGGLSGYTF
abundance: .; j_gene: TRBJ2-7; v_gene: TRBV7-9; d_gene: TRBD2; CDR3nt: TGTGCCAGCAGCGCCAGAGCGGGAGGGCCCCACGAGCAGTACTTC; CDR3aa: CASSARAGGPHEQYF
abundance: .; j_gene: TRBJ1-3; v_gene: TRBV4-1; d_gene: TRBD1; CDR3nt: TGCGCCAGCAGCCTGATGACGATTGGACAGGCCAAGAGCTCTGGAAACACCATATATTTT; CDR3aa: CASSLMTIGQAKSSGNTIYF
abundance: .; j_gene: TRBJ2-7; v_gene: TRBV2; d_gene: TRBD2; CDR3nt: TGTGCCAGCAGTGATAGCGGGGTGTCCCACGAGCAGTACTTC; CDR3aa: CASSDSGVSHEQYF
abundance: .; j_gene: TRBJ2-5; v_gene: TRBV19; d_gene: .; CDR3nt: TGTGCCATTGCAAAGGGGGTTGGAGAGACCCAGTACTTC; CDR3aa: CAIAKGVGETQYF
abundance: .; j_gene: TRBJ2-1; v_gene: TRBV6-5; d_gene: TRBD2; CDR3nt: TGTGCCAGCAGTTACGCGGGACTAGCGTACAATGAGCAGTTCTTC; CDR3aa: CASSYAGLAYNEQFF
abundance: .; j_gene: TRBJ2-7; v_gene: TRBV3-1/TRBV3-2; d_gene: .; CDR3nt: TGTGCCAGCAGCCATAGTGCGGGACTCCCCTACGAGCAGTACTTC; CDR3aa: CASSHSAGLPYEQYF
abundance: .; j_gene: TRBJ1-1; v_gene: TRBV5-4; d_gene: .; CDR3nt: TGTGCCAGCAGCTTGGTCCCTTCCACTGAAGCTTTCTTT; CDR3aa: CASSLVPSTEAFF
abundance: .; j_gene: TRBJ1-2; v_gene: TRBV7-9; d_gene: .; CDR3nt: TGTGCCAGCAGCTTAATTCAGGTCTATGGCTACACCTTC; CDR3aa: CASSLIQVYGYTF
abundance: .; j_gene: TRBJ2-7; v_gene: TRBV28; d_gene: TRBD2; CDR3nt: TGTGCCAGCAGTTCCGCTAGCGGGAGGTCCTACGAGCAGTACTTC; CDR3aa: CASSSASGRSYEQYF
abundance: .; j_gene: TRBJ2-7; v_gene: TRBV6-5; d_gene: TRBD2; CDR3nt: TGTGCCAGCAGGGGTACTAGCGGAGTTGGCTACGAGCAGTACTTC; CDR3aa: CASRGTSGVGYEQYF
abundance: .; j_gene: TRBJ1-5; v_gene: TRBV28; d_gene: .; CDR3nt: TGTGCCAGCAGTTTCCGCAGGGGTAGCAATCAGCCCCAGCATTTT; CDR3aa: CASSFRRGSNQPQHF
abundance: .; j_gene: TRBJ1-1; v_gene: TRBV29-1; d_gene: .; CDR3nt: TGCAGCGCCCGTGTACAGGGCTCTGAAGCTTTCTTT; CDR3aa: CSARVQGSEAFF
abundance: .; j_gene: TRBJ2-3; v_gene: TRBV18; d_gene: .; CDR3nt: TGTGCCAGCTCCACGAGGACTCCAGATACGCAGTATTTT; CDR3aa: CASSTRTPDTQYF
abundance: .; j_gene: TRBJ1-2; v_gene: TRBV5-1; d_gene: TRBD1; CDR3nt: TGCGCCAGCTCACTACAGGGGGCAGGCTATGGCTACACCTTC; CDR3aa: CASSLQGAGYGYTF
abundance: .; j_gene: TRBJ1-1; v_gene: TRBV7-9; d_gene: TRBD1; CDR3nt: TGTGCCAGCAGCACCGGGACAGGGGGCGCGATAACTGAAGCTTTCTTT; CDR3aa: CASSTGTGGAITEAFF
abundance: .; j_gene: TRBJ2-5; v_gene: TRBV25-1; d_gene: .; CDR3nt: TGTGCCAGCAGAGCGGGCCAAGAGACCCAGTACTTC; CDR3aa: CASRAGQETQYF
abundance: .; j_gene: TRBJ1-1; v_gene: TRBV7-9; d_gene: .; CDR3nt: TGTGCCAGCTCCCGCGGCGCTGAAGCTTTCTTT; CDR3aa: CASSRGAEAFF
abundance: .; j_gene: TRBJ1-2; v_gene: TRBV5-6; d_gene: .; CDR3nt: TGTGCCAGCAGCTTGGCCCAAATAAGGAGAAGCTATGGCTACACCTTC; CDR3aa: CASSLAQIRRSYGYTF
abundance: .; j_gene: TRBJ2-7; v_gene: TRBV2; d_gene: .; CDR3nt: TGTGCCAGCAGTCCCGAGGAGGGCCTAGTCTACGAGCAGTACTTC; CDR3aa: CASSPEEGLVYEQYF
abundance: .; j_gene: TRBJ1-1; v_gene: TRBV7-9; d_gene: .; CDR3nt: TGTGCCAGCAGCCGCGGACAGTGGACTGAAGCTTTCTTT; CDR3aa: CASSRGQWTEAFF
abundance: .; j_gene: TRBJ2-7; v_gene: TRBV2; d_gene: TRBD1; CDR3nt: TGTGCCAGCAGTGCGGAAGGGGGCCTCGAGCAGTACTTC; CDR3aa: CASSAEGGLEQYF
abundance: .; j_gene: TRBJ2-1; v_gene: TRBV15; d_gene: .; CDR3nt: TGTGCCACCAGCAGCGACCCGGCAGGGACCTACAATGAGCAGTTCTTC; CDR3aa: CATSSDPAGTYNEQFF
abundance: .; j_gene: TRBJ1-1; v_gene: TRBV5-1; d_gene: TRBD1; CDR3nt: TGCGCCAGCAGCGACAGGGGTAAGAACACTGAAGCTTTCTTT; CDR3aa: CASSDRGKNTEAFF
abundance: .; j_gene: TRBJ2-1; v_gene: TRBV19; d_gene: TRBD1; CDR3nt: TGTGCCAGTAGTCTCGGACAGGGGTTCTACAATGAGCAGTTCTTC; CDR3aa: CASSLGQGFYNEQFF
abundance: few; j_gene: TRBJ1-1; v_gene: TRBV19; d_gene: .; CDR3nt: TGTGCCAGTAGTATGGGCAGGCCCGAAGCTTTCTTT; CDR3aa: CASSMGRPEAFF
abundance: .; j_gene: TRBJ2-3; v_gene: TRBV11-2; d_gene: .; CDR3nt: TGTGCCAGCAGCCCGTACCGTAGGAGTACGCAGTATTTT; CDR3aa: CASSPYRRSTQYF
abundance: .; j_gene: TRBJ2-6; v_gene: TRBV7-9; d_gene: TRBD2; CDR3nt: TGTGCCAGCAGCTTAACGGGGGGTTTCTCTGGGGCCAACGTCCTGACTTTC; CDR3aa: CASSLTGGFSGANVLTF
abundance: .; j_gene: TRBJ1-6; v_gene: TRBV10-3; d_gene: .; CDR3nt: TGTGCCATCAGTGATTTGGGAGATAATTCACCCCTCCACTTT; CDR3aa: CAISDLGDNSPLHF
abundance: .; j_gene: TRBJ1-2; v_gene: TRBV19; d_gene: .; CDR3nt: TGTGCCAGTAGAGCGGTTGCTAACTATGGCTACACCTTC; CDR3aa: CASRAVANYGYTF
abundance: .; j_gene: TRBJ2-1; v_gene: TRBV9; d_gene: .; CDR3nt: TGTGCCAGCAGCGTAGAAGCAGGAACCCTATCCTACAATGAGCAGTTCTTC; CDR3aa: CASSVEAGTLSYNEQFF